The T cell receptor beta chain described here comes from a study of STAT5B mutations in CD4+ large granular lymphocyte leukemia. The data were produced by immunoSEQ multiplex PCR, yet TCRdb's version contains in-frame clones alone and is incomplete. The sample gives 40,000 to 55,000 clones, 80% to 90% of which show up once; less than 3% is in the top ten. This clone has more than one count but fewer than ten. Trimming took 6 bases from V and 0 from J, leaving 12 bases between them. The germline V gene encodes CDR1 MNHEY and CDR2 SMNVEV (reference sequence). This CDR3 spans 15 amino acids. The TCR sequence derives from a human donor in good health. The sample comprised CD4+ T cells from blood buffy coats. The chain recombines TRBV27 with TRBJ2-1, with D possibly TRBD2 on 5 matching bases. The CDR3 region is CASRPSRDSYNEQFF. The CDR3 nucleotides are TGTGCCAGCAGACCCTCCCGGGACTCCTACAATGAGCAGTTCTTC.